The TCR beta chain under discussion was sequenced for a study of T-cell memory formation after mild COVID-19. Study details: Largely, the TCR clusters proved donor specific.

As to this clonotype: Its antigen is currently unknown.

The germline gives CDR1 MGHRA, CDR2 YSYEKL. Germline trimming cut 5 bases from V and 6 bases from J; bases unmatched to any gene: 10. This CDR3 is 15 amino acids long. TCR alpha and TCR beta cDNA libraries carrying sample barcodes and UMIs came from 5'RACE with constant-segment primers. Each CDR3 protein gets one entry after TCRdb re-called the 5' RACE reads with MiXCR. The table includes roughly 310,000 distinct CDR3 sequences, about a sixth detected once. Study results and limitations: CD4+ contracting clones were mainly CM and EM; CD8+ ones, EMRA. Day 15 to 85 contracting clones showed balanced CD4/CD8; later expanders leaned CD4+.

Sequencing used PBMCs or a T cell subset sorted from them (not recorded which). The rearrangement uses TRBV4-1 and TRBJ1-5; 7 nucleotides agree with TRBD1. The sequence was collected from a man younger than 35 who had mild COVID-19 (a few samples of this study predate the infection). Cell type and time point are not known. The CDR3 sequence: CASSFRDSIFQPQHF. The CDR3 DNA is TGCGCCAGCAGCTTCCGGGACAGCATTTTTCAGCCCCAGCATTTT.